The present entry profiles one T cell receptor (beta chain) with its context. This sample is drawn from a study of blood T cell repertoires in COVID-19. For the study at large: Donors in the United States, Italy and Spain gave samples during acute or convalescent COVID-19.

This table comes from immunoSEQ multiplex PCR, and its TCRdb copy is limited to in-frame clones, with some not included. The table has 490,000 or so clones, approximately 90% seen once. Assignment of participants to cohorts was predicated upon participant-reported clinical history. Among Cohort 3 donors, those recovered had two negative PCRs, clearance, or symptom resolution. This receptor was identified in a middle-aged woman who had recovered from COVID-19. Sequenced material: PBMCs or T cells enriched from blood (not recorded which).

The CDR3 DNA reads TGTGCCAGCGGGGCAGCCGGGACAGGGACCGAGCAGTACTTC. Protein product: CASGAAGTGTEQYF. The chain links TRBV27 to TRBJ2-7; TRBD1 agrees at 9 bases. V shed 8 bases and J 6 bases; nucleotides not matched to a gene: 11. CDR1 is MNHEY and CDR2 is SMNVEV in the germline V gene (reference sequence). The CDR3 loop spans 14 amino acids.